The rows below give T cell receptor beta chains drawn from one sample of a study of Ad26.COV2.S vaccination and SARS-CoV-2 variants. The repertoire was sequenced with immunoSEQ multiplex PCR; TCRdb's copy has only in-frame clones and lacks some. In the table there are roughly 350,000 clones, 80% to 90% of which are singletons. This sample comprised peripheral blood, obtained in a trial of Ad26.COV2.S vaccine versus placebo. These receptors all stem from a person aged 18-60 years who received the Ad26.COV2.S COVID-19 vaccine or a placebo. The CDR3 runs from the conserved cysteine through the conserved F or W.

j_call v_call cdr3_aa
TRBJ1-5 TRBV6-2/TRBV6-3 CASSYSIRDRTPTGNQPQHF
TRBJ2-3 TRBV15 CATSSVDRGNADTQYF
TRBJ1-1 TRBV30 CAWSADRGGEAFF
TRBJ1-1 TRBV9 CASSGLQGTEAFF
TRBJ2-7 TRBV6-2/TRBV6-3 CDSSYPQGSEQYF
TRBJ1-4 TRBV5-8 CASSLEQVDEKLFF
TRBJ2-7 TRBV9 CASSPRLAGGIYEQYF
TRBJ2-5 TRBV11-2 CASSSNQRLAGQETQYF
TRBJ2-3 TRBV5-1 CASSLGVSRSTDTQYF
TRBJ2-3 TRBV11-1 CASSLIGGTDTQYF
TRBJ2-2 TRBV7-9 CASSPDRLDTGELFF
TRBJ1-5 TRBV9 CASNTGGINQPQHF
TRBJ2-7 TRBV19 CASSISGSEQYF
TRBJ1-5 TRBV27 CASSLKGTGPQHF
TRBJ2-1 TRBV11-2 CASSLDQVGGWYEQFF
TRBJ1-2 TRBV10-2 CASSDRGRGSGYTF
TRBJ1-3 TRBV7-9 CASSRVSGNTIYF
TRBJ2-3 TRBV9 CASSVSGGVSSTDTQYF
TRBJ2-3 TRBV9 CASSAPGSNTDTQYF
TRBJ1-6 TRBV9 CASSLQGNSSPLHF
TRBJ2-7 TRBV7-2 CASSLMQGAAYEQYF
TRBJ1-1 TRBV19 CASSTGPPYEAFF
TRBJ1-1 TRBV2 CASRWEEGADTEAFF